A single sample is the source of the 4 T cell receptor beta chains below, sequenced in a study of T cell responses to AZD1222 COVID-19 vaccine. The table came from immunoSEQ multiplex PCR; TCRdb's copy has only in-frame clones and leaves some out. The table lists about 140,000 clones, about 94% of them singletons. The material sequenced was peripheral blood, taken 28 days after the second AZD1222 dose. The source is an adult who received the AZD1222 COVID-19 vaccine.

The chain is built from TRBV6-5 and TRBJ2-1, with 13 bases fitting TRBD2. The length of the CDR3 is 15 residues. Trimming removed 8 bases from V and 5 bases from J; junction bases left unmatched: 6. CDR1 is MNHEY, CDR2 SVGAGI, per germline. In nucleotides, the CDR3 is TGTGCCAGCGTCCAACTAGCGGGGGGGAACAATGAGCAGTTCTTC. This codes for CASVQLAGGNNEQFF.

This chain connects TRBV9 to TRBJ1-6, with 7 bases identical to TRBD1. Trimming at V came to 4 bases and at J to 7 bases, leaving 11 bases not matched to a gene. The germline V gene encodes CDR1 SGDLS and CDR2 YYNGEE. This CDR3 has 16 amino acids. The CDR3 here is CASSLLGRGENSPLHF. The CDR3 coding sequence is TGTGCCAGCAGCCTCTTGGGCAGGGGGGAGAATTCACCCCTCCACTTT.

The chain combines TRBV5-6 with TRBJ1-4; D remains unclear. The V gene's germline CDR1 is SGHDT and CDR2 YYEEEE. V lost 1 base to trimming and J lost 8 bases, with 9 bases between them. The CDR3 length is 13 residues. The CDR3 nucleotides are TGTGCCAGCAGCTTGCCCAACGAGGAAAAACTGTTTTTT. It specifies CASSLPNEEKLFF.

This chain links TRBV3-1 (or the pseudogene TRBV3-2) with TRBJ1-1; weak D call: TRBD1 (6 bases). Trimming left V 0 bases short and J 1 base short, with 12 bases between. The germline gives CDR1 LGHDT, CDR2 YNNKEL (reference sequence). This CDR3 region has 16 residues. CDR3 sequence (DNA): TGTGCCAGCAGCCAAGATAAGAGGGGGGGGAACACTGAAGCTTTCTTT. It is translated as CASSQDKRGGNTEAFF.